The clone carrying this TCR beta chain was seen a handful of times. Its target is not known. Each CDR3 protein gets one entry after TCRdb re-called the 5' RACE reads with MiXCR. Of 260,000 or so distinct CDR3 sequences detected, approximately 15% appear once; the ten largest clones hold around 21%. The data were taken from a study of T-cell memory formation after mild COVID-19. Study-wide findings and caveats: CD4+ contracting clones were found mainly in CM and EM, and CD8+ ones in EMRA.

The CDR3 covers 17 residues. Germline V CDR1 and CDR2: SGHRS, YFSETQ. V lost 0 bases and J lost 5; bases outside the gene matches: 6. The receptor was derived from a man aged 18-30 years who had mild COVID-19 (a few samples of this study predate the infection). Cell type and time point are not known. Source material: PBMCs or a T cell subset sorted from them (not recorded which). The chain combines TRBV5-1 with TRBJ2-2, with 11 bases identical to TRBD2. DNA for the CDR3: TGCGCCAGCAGCTTGGAGGCTAGCGGGGGGATTACCGGGGAGCTGTTTTTT. Translation gives CASSLEASGGITGELFF. Combining the CDR3 with reference TRBV5-1 and TRBJ2-2 gives the whole variable domain KAGVTQTPRYLIKTRGQQVTLSCSPISGHRSVSWYQQTPGQGLQFLFEYFSETQRNKGNFPGRFSGRQFSNSRSEMNVSTLELGDSALYLCASSLEASGGITGELFFGEGSRLTVL.